This T cell receptor beta chain is drawn from a study of CD8+CD57+ T cells in acquired aplastic anemia. The overall study: Quantities of DNA derived from sorted CD4+ and CD8+ cells averaged around 3 ug.

CDR1 is SGHRS, CDR2 YFSETQ, per germline. Trimming removed 6 bases from V and 4 bases from J, with 17 bases in between. This CDR3 has 14 amino acids. Using genomic DNA as the template, TCR beta VDJ and CDR3 profiling was carried out. In TCRdb, the reads were re-called with MiXCR into one record per CDR3 protein. Of approximately 260,000 distinct CDR3 sequences listed, less than 85% are singletons. This clonotype turned up a few times. It was patients with CD8+CD57+ cell expansion by flow cytometry who were chosen for sequencing. A severe acquired aplastic anemia diagnosis applied to all patients. No therapy had been given to the patients at the time of blood sampling.

This clonotype was obtained from a human donor with aplastic anemia. The specimen sequenced was sorted CD4+, CD8+, or CD8+CD57+ T cells (not recorded which) from PBMCs. The genes are TRBV5-1 and TRBJ2-7, with D possibly TRBD1 on 6 matching bases. The CDR3 region is CASKGTGQRYEQYF. The CDR3 DNA follows: TGCGCCAGCAAGGGGACCGGACAGAGGTACGAGCAGTACTTC.